These 24 T cell receptor beta chains were all obtained from the same sample, sequenced in a study of T cell responses to AZD1222 COVID-19 vaccine. Clones were sequenced by immunoSEQ multiplex PCR, and TCRdb holds only the in-frame ones, with some missing. This table holds nearly 90,000 clones, approximately 91% found once. This sample comprised peripheral blood, obtained 28 days after the second AZD1222 dose. These receptors all come from an adult who received the AZD1222 COVID-19 vaccine.

This clone was seen just once. The rearrangement uses TRBV7-9 and TRBJ1-1; D is uncertain. Deletions cut 5 bases from V and 0 bases from J, with 13 bases between. Germline-derived CDR1 and CDR2 are SEHNR and FQNEAQ (reference sequence). The CDR3 is made up of 15 amino acids. The CDR3 nucleotides are TGTGCCAGCAGCCCGAGTTGGGGTCTGAACACTGAAGCTTTCTTT. Protein product: CASSPSWGLNTEAFF. Supplemented by reference TRBV7-9 and TRBJ1-1, the full variable domain reads DTGVSQNPRHKITKRGQNVTFRCDPISEHNRLYWYRQTLGQGPEFLTYFQNEAQLEKSRLLSDRFSAERPKGSFSTLEIQRTEQGDSAMYLCASSPSWGLNTEAFFGQGTRLTVV.

This rearrangement joins TRBV6-1 to TRBJ1-1; D may be TRBD1 (6 bases). The V gene's germline CDR1 is MNHNS and CDR2 SASEGT. This CDR3 spans 15 amino acids. V lost 2 bases, J lost 0 bases, and 10 bases lay in between. CDR3 in DNA: TGTGCCAGCAGTGAACGCAGGGGCTTGAACACTGAAGCTTTCTTT. Translation: CASSERRGLNTEAFF.

V and J are TRBV7-3 and TRBJ2-7, with 7 positions matching TRBD2. Per germline, CDR1 SGHTA and CDR2 FQGTGA. This CDR3 region has 13 residues. Germline trimming cut 5 bases from V and 3 bases from J; bases unmatched to any gene: 4. The CDR3 region has the DNA TGTGCCAGCAGCCGCCAGCGGGACTACGAGCAGTACTTC. The encoded protein is CASSRQRDYEQYF.

V usage is TRBV4-1 and J usage is TRBJ2-3; TRBD2 agrees at 13 bases. The V gene end was trimmed by 2 bases and the J gene end by 11 bases; junction bases not matched to a gene: 7. CDR1 is MGHRA and CDR2 is YSYEKL in the germline V gene. There are 15 residues in the CDR3. This CDR3 is CASSQPGLAGAGQYF. The CDR3 DNA sequence: TGCGCCAGCAGCCAACCAGGACTAGCGGGGGCCGGGCAGTATTTT.

This chain joins TRBV24-1 and TRBJ2-2; 10 positions match TRBD1. The CDR3 is 15 residues long. J gave up 7 bases and V 9 bases, and 10 bases lay outside the gene matches. Germline V lookup: CDR1 KGHDR, CDR2 SFDVKD. CDR3 sequence (DNA): TGTGCCACCCAGGTGACAGGGGGCCATGACGGGGAGCTGTTTTTT. Translating gives CATQVTGGHDGELFF.

V gene TRBV6-5 combines with J gene TRBJ1-5, with D perhaps matching TRBD1 (6 bases). From germline, CDR1 is MNHEY and CDR2 SVGAGI. V shed 8 bases and J shed 1 base, with 9 bases lying between them. The CDR3 has 13 amino acids. The CDR3 region has the DNA TGTGCCAGCCGACAGGTCAGCAATCAGCCCCAGCATTTT. It is translated as CASRQVSNQPQHF.

This chain links TRBV7-8 with TRBJ1-6; tentative D call: TRBD1 (6 bases). This CDR3 contains 19 residues. Trimming took 0 bases from V and 0 from J, leaving 15 bases between them. Germline V lookup: CDR1 SGHVS, CDR2 FQNEAQ. In nucleotides, the CDR3 is TGTGCCAGCAGCTTAGCAACAGGGCCTATTAGCTCCTATAATTCACCCCTCCACTTT. Amino acids: CASSLATGPISSYNSPLHF.

This chain links TRBV6-1 with TRBJ1-2, with D hard to call. This CDR3 spans 13 amino acids. The germline gives CDR1 MNHNS, CDR2 SASEGT. Trimming removed 0 bases at V and 8 bases at J, with 10 bases between. The CDR3 DNA is TGTGCCAGCAGTGAAGCCGGGTTCGGCGGCTACACCTTC. Its protein is CASSEAGFGGYTF.

V is TRBV14 and J is TRBJ1-2; 7 bases match TRBD1. The trim removed 3 bases at V and 2 bases at J, leaving 3 bases unmatched. CDR1 and CDR2 from the germline V gene are SGHDN and FVKESK. The CDR3 contains 14 residues. Here the CDR3 DNA reads TGTGCCAGCAGCCATGGACAGGAGAACTATGGCTACACCTTC. Amino acids: CASSHGQENYGYTF.

The V call is TRBV11-2, the J call TRBJ2-7; TRBD1 agrees at 8 bases. This CDR3 is built from 13 residues. Germline loops: CDR1 SGHAT, CDR2 FQNNGV. The V gene end was trimmed by 8 bases and the J gene end by 7 bases; junction bases not matched to a gene: 10. CDR3 residues: CASPRGPDEEQYF. The CDR3 DNA follows: TGTGCCAGCCCCAGGGGGCCTGATGAGGAGCAGTACTTC.

The V gene is TRBV7-2, the J gene TRBJ2-7; the D is unclear. Germline V lookup: CDR1 SGHTA, CDR2 FQGNSA. Trimming stripped 6 bases from V and 0 bases from J, with 15 bases between. The CDR3 is 15 amino acids. The DNA for the CDR3 is TGTGCCAGCAGTTATGATTTTGCCAGCTCCTACGAGCAGTACTTC. Residues: CASSYDFASSYEQYF.

V and J are TRBV19 and TRBJ1-3, with D possibly TRBD1 on 5 matching bases. The CDR3 contains 18 residues. Trimming shortened V by 2 bases and J by 0 bases, and 17 bases separated the two germline ends. CDR1 is LNHDA and CDR2 is SQIVND in the germline V gene (reference sequence). CDR3 DNA: TGTGCCAGTAGTATAAGAACTCCGGGGCTTCTCTCTGGAAACACCATATATTTT. Its protein product is CASSIRTPGLLSGNTIYF. Using reference TRBV19 and TRBJ1-3 for the parts outside the CDR3, the full variable domain is DGGITQSPKYLFRKEGQNVTLSCEQNLNHDAMYWYRQDPGQGLRLIYYSQIVNDFQKGDIAEGYSVSREKKESFPLTVTSAQKNPTAFYLCASSIRTPGLLSGNTIYFGEGSWLTVV.

The V and J genes are TRBV5-4 and TRBJ1-2; D is perhaps TRBD1 (6 bases). From germline, CDR1 is SGHNT and CDR2 YYREEE (reference sequence). V shed 4 bases and J shed 8 bases, with 18 bases lying between them. There are 14 residues in the CDR3. The CDR3 DNA sequence: TGTGCCAGCAGCCCCGACAGGCAGCGCGGAGGCTACACCTTC. The encoded protein is CASSPDRQRGGYTF. Full variable domain (missing parts from reference TRBV5-4 and TRBJ1-2): ETGVTQSPTHLIKTRGQQVTLRCSSQSGHNTVSWYQQALGQGPQFIFQYYREEENGRGNFPPRFSGLQFPNYSSELNVNALELDDSALYLCASSPDRQRGGYTFGSGTRLTVV.

This chain links TRBV7-4 with TRBJ1-3, with D possibly being TRBD1 (6 bases). The CDR3 length is 15 residues. Germline CDR1 reads SGHVT; CDR2 reads SQSDAQ. V was pared by 1 base and J by 2 bases, with 9 bases between. The CDR3: CASSLVRGAGNTIYF. For the CDR3, the DNA is TGTGCCAGCAGCTTAGTCAGGGGTGCTGGAAACACCATATATTTT.

This sequence joins TRBV18 and TRBJ1-1; no clear D. In germline, CDR1 is KGHSH, CDR2 LQKENI. V lost 3 bases, J lost 6 bases, and 14 bases lay in between. The CDR3 covers 14 residues. The CDR3 sequence: CASSPSQIPPEAFF. In nucleotides, the CDR3 is TGTGCCAGCTCACCTTCCCAAATCCCCCCTGAAGCTTTCTTT.

The chain combines TRBV3-1 (or the pseudogene TRBV3-2) with TRBJ2-1; D ambiguous. This CDR3 has 15 residues. V lost 0 bases, J lost 5 bases, and 11 bases lay in between. From germline, CDR1 is LGHDT and CDR2 YNNKEL (reference sequence). The CDR3 DNA reads as TGTGCCAGCAGCCAAGAACTGGTGAACAACAATGAGCAGTTCTTC. It yields the protein CASSQELVNNNEQFF.

V is TRBV5-6 and J is TRBJ1-5; D might be TRBD1 (5 bases). Trimming shortened V by 2 bases and J by 7 bases, and 16 bases separated the two germline ends. The CDR3 is 15 amino acids. Germline V lookup: CDR1 SGHDT, CDR2 YYEEEE. The CDR3 loop reads CASSFRALREQPQHF. The CDR3 nucleotides read TGTGCCAGCAGCTTCAGGGCCCTCCGGGAACAGCCCCAGCATTTT.

The chain recombines TRBV7-9 with TRBJ2-2; 12 bases match TRBD1. J lost 4 bases, V lost 1 base, and 1 base had no gene match. The germline V gene has CDR1 SEHNR and CDR2 FQNEAQ (reference sequence). The CDR3 consists of 16 residues. DNA of the CDR3: TGTGCCAGCAGCTTAGGGGACAGGGGGCGCACCGGGGAGCTGTTTTTT. Protein: CASSLGDRGRTGELFF.

The chain is built from TRBV27 and TRBJ1-1; no clear D gene. The CDR3 runs to 14 residues. Between the trimmed V and J ends, which lost 0 bases and 0 bases, there was a span of 5 bases. Germline CDR1 reads MNHEY; CDR2 reads SMNVEV (reference sequence). CDR3 DNA sequence: TGTGCCAGCAGTTTATCCGCCGTGAACACTGAAGCTTTCTTT. This gives the protein CASSLSAVNTEAFF.

The rearrangement joins TRBV5-5 to TRBJ2-1, with 11 positions matching TRBD2. Germline CDR1 reads SGHKS; CDR2 reads YYEKEE (reference sequence). The CDR3 is 13 residues long. Trimming cost V 4 bases and J 7 bases; bases outside gene matches: 1. The CDR3 bases are TGTGCCAGCAGCCTAGCGGGGGGTAATGAGCAGTTCTTC. The encoded protein is CASSLAGGNEQFF.

V usage is TRBV10-1 and J usage is TRBJ1-1, with D perhaps TRBD1 (6 bases). The germline V and J ends were trimmed by 5 bases and 5 bases, with 15 bases remaining between them. The germline CDR1 and CDR2 sequences are WNHNN and SYGVQD (reference sequence). The CDR3 consists of 14 residues. CDR3: CASSPNFQGTEAFF. The DNA for the CDR3 is TGCGCCAGCAGTCCCAACTTCCAGGGGACTGAAGCTTTCTTT.

This chain joins TRBV4-3 and TRBJ1-1; possible D gene TRBD1, 5 bases. The ends were cut back, 0 bases at V and 8 bases at J, with 13 bases in the middle. There are 14 residues in the CDR3. Germline V gene lookup returns CDR1 LGHNA and CDR2 YSLEER. The CDR3 protein is CASSQDQGVGEAFF. DNA of the CDR3: TGCGCCAGCAGCCAAGATCAGGGCGTTGGGGAAGCTTTCTTT.

The rearrangement joins TRBV3-1 (or the pseudogene TRBV3-2) to TRBJ1-2; D gene uncertain. Germline CDR1 reads LGHDT; CDR2 reads YNNKEL (reference sequence). V gave up 4 bases and J gave up 8 bases, with 17 bases separating them. The CDR3 extends over 14 amino acids. Here the CDR3 DNA reads TGTGCCAGCAGCCCGACGGGTCTCCGGGGAGGCTACACCTTC. This encodes CASSPTGLRGGYTF.

The chain is built from TRBV12-3 or TRBV12-4 and TRBJ1-2, with D possibly TRBD1 on 5 matching bases. Trimming shortened V by 6 bases and J by 4 bases, and 12 bases separated the two germline ends. There are 13 residues in the CDR3. DNA for the CDR3: TGTGCCAGCAGACCACGACAGCTCTATGGCTACACCTTC. It yields the protein CASRPRQLYGYTF.